The clone carrying this TCR beta chain was found once. These data come from a study of CD8+ T cells in alopecia areata. V was pared by 7 bases and J by 5 bases, with 14 bases between. The germline gives CDR1 LNHNV, CDR2 YYDKDF (reference sequence). The CDR3 loop spans 14 amino acids. Extracted RNA was reverse transcribed into cDNA, the sequencing template. Generated by immunoSEQ multiplex PCR, the TCRdb table keeps only in-frame clones and is missing some. The data show roughly 170,000 clones, approximately 59% seen once. The receptor was isolated from a human donor with alopecia areata. This specimen consisted of CD4+ T cells sorted from blood, obtained at week 0. The V call is TRBV15, the J call TRBJ1-4; weak D call: TRBD1 (6 bases). The CDR3: CATNHRESNEKLFF. The CDR3, as DNA: TGTGCCACCAACCACAGGGAGTCAAATGAAAAACTGTTTTTT.